The 32 T cell receptor beta chains below all came from one sample that was sequenced in a study of T cell responses to AZD1222 COVID-19 vaccine. The table came from immunoSEQ multiplex PCR; TCRdb's copy has only in-frame clones and leaves some out. The data contain over 100,000 clones, 87% of them seen just once; the ten biggest clones take up less than 4.5%. Sequenced material: peripheral blood, taken 28 days after the second AZD1222 dose. All receptors come from an adult who received the AZD1222 COVID-19 vaccine.

The V gene is TRBV19, the J gene TRBJ1-1, with TRBD1 as a possible D gene (6 bases). The length of the CDR3 is 13 residues. V was cut by 3 bases and J by 3 bases, with 8 bases left in between. Germline V CDR1 and CDR2: LNHDA, SQIVND (reference sequence). DNA of the CDR3: TGTGCCAGTAGTATCGGGGGGCACACTGAAGCTTTCTTT. Translation: CASSIGGHTEAFF.

V and J are TRBV5-4 and TRBJ1-4; the D gene is possibly TRBD1 (6 bases). V lost 4 bases to trimming and J lost 7 bases, with 23 bases between them. CDR1 is SGHNT, CDR2 YYREEE, per germline (reference sequence). This CDR3 comprises 17 residues. CDR3 residues: CASSPGGGPPLGEKLFF. Here the CDR3 DNA reads TGTGCCAGCAGCCCTGGAGGGGGGCCGCCCCTAGGTGAAAAACTGTTTTTT.

This clone was observed once. This chain joins TRBV21-1 and TRBJ1-1; the table's D call, TRBD1, was not checked against the DNA. TRBV21-1 is an annotated pseudogene. This CDR3 is 19 amino acids long. The CDR3 sequence: CASSKAWGQVGWFNTEAFF. As DNA, the CDR3 is TGTGCCAGCAGCAAAGCGTGGGGACAGGTCGGTTGGTTCAACACTGAAGCTTTCTTT.

In regard to this clone: It is unclear where the CDR3 begins or ends on the DNA, so no DNA is shown, and the CDR3 is as TCRdb lists it. The V and J genes are TRBV11-2 and TRBJ2-7; the table calls TRBD1, which could not be checked here. The germline V gene has CDR1 SGHAT and CDR2 FQNNGV. The CDR3 comprises 12 residues, both ends counted. CDR3 residues: CASSLVGRGIYF.

The chain uses TRBV7-9 and TRBJ1-5, with D possibly TRBD1 on 5 matching bases. The CDR3 sequence is 14 residues long. Germline values: CDR1 SEHNR, CDR2 FQNEAQ (reference sequence). Trimming shortened V by 5 bases and J by 5 bases, and 13 bases separated the two germline ends. The CDR3 region is CASSPIQGYQPQHF. In DNA form, the CDR3 reads TGTGCCAGCAGCCCGATTCAGGGTTATCAGCCCCAGCATTTT.

V and J are TRBV10-3 and TRBJ2-1; D is tentatively TRBD1 or TRBD2 (5 bases each). The CDR3 is made up of 13 amino acids. The germline CDR1 and CDR2 sequences are ENHRY and SYGVKD. Trimming pared 11 bases from V and 8 bases from J, leaving 19 bases between. Here the CDR3 DNA reads TGTGCCGCCGGGTTCGAGGGGAGCCATGAGCAGTTCTTC. It is translated as CAAGFEGSHEQFF.

A few counts support this clone. The chain combines TRBV5-1 with TRBJ2-5; 7 positions match TRBD1. Looked up from germline, CDR1 is SGHRS and CDR2 is YFSETQ. The CDR3 contains 16 residues. Trimming removed 0 bases from V and 3 bases from J; junction bases left unmatched: 8. The CDR3 DNA reads TGCGCCAGCAGCTTGGATGACAGGGCTGGAGAAGAGACCCAGTACTTC. Translating gives CASSLDDRAGEETQYF.

The rearrangement uses TRBV2 and TRBJ2-3; 8 nucleotides agree with TRBD2. CDR3 length equals 14 residues. Germline V lookup: CDR1 SNHLY, CDR2 FYNNEI. V shed 6 bases, J shed 5 bases, and the junction held 7 bases outside the gene matches. This CDR3 is CASRLTLAGDTQYF. The CDR3 DNA follows: TGTGCCAGCAGATTAACCCTAGCGGGAGATACGCAGTATTTT.

The chain combines TRBV12-3 or TRBV12-4 with TRBJ1-1; no firm D call. CDR3 length: 12 residues. Trimming took off 5 bases at V and 3 bases at J, with 7 bases between the two ends. The CDR3 sequence is CASSHDYTEAFF. CDR3 DNA sequence: TGTGCCAGCAGTCACGACTACACTGAAGCTTTCTTT.

The genes are TRBV13 and TRBJ2-7, with unresolved D. CDR1 and CDR2 (germline): PRHDT, FYEKMQ (reference sequence). The V end lost 4 bases, the J end lost 0 bases, and 7 bases lay between the germline ends. The CDR3 consists of 13 residues. The CDR3 bases are TGTGCCAGCAGCTATCCCGCCTCCTACGAGCAGTACTTC. The encoded protein is CASSYPASYEQYF.

The chain combines TRBV19 with TRBJ1-1; D gene unclear. V lost 3 bases to trimming and J lost 5 bases, with 10 bases between them. This CDR3 has 13 residues. From germline, CDR1 is LNHDA and CDR2 SQIVND (reference sequence). The CDR3 spells CASSISWETEAFF. The CDR3 coding sequence is TGTGCCAGTAGTATTAGCTGGGAGACTGAAGCTTTCTTT. Variable domain in full (rest from reference TRBV19 and TRBJ1-1): DGGITQSPKYLFRKEGQNVTLSCEQNLNHDAMYWYRQDPGQGLRLIYYSQIVNDFQKGDIAEGYSVSREKKESFPLTVTSAQKNPTAFYLCASSISWETEAFFGQGTRLTVV.

The gene calls are TRBV6-2 or TRBV6-3 and TRBJ1-2; the D gene is possibly TRBD1 (6 bases). The length of the CDR3 is 14 residues. Trimming removed 5 bases from V and 2 bases from J, with 12 bases in between. Germline-derived CDR1 and CDR2 are MNHEY and SVGEGT. The CDR3 DNA reads TGTGCCAGCAGTGGGGGCCAGAGGAACTATGGCTACACCTTC. It encodes CASSGGQRNYGYTF.

J is TRBJ2-1 and V is TRBV14; 7 nucleotides align to TRBD1. The CDR3 contains 16 residues. The V gene end was trimmed by 0 bases and the J gene end by 3 bases; junction bases not matched to a gene: 5. Germline V lookup: CDR1 SGHDN, CDR2 FVKESK. The CDR3 region has the DNA TGTGCCAGCAGCCAAGATGGCAGGGGGTACTACAATGAGCAGTTCTTC. Amino acid sequence: CASSQDGRGYYNEQFF.

The chain uses TRBV11-2 and TRBJ2-7; 9 bases are a match to TRBD1. Trimming took 5 bases from V and 2 from J; bases not matched to a gene: 4. CDR1 is SGHAT, CDR2 FQNNGV, per germline. This CDR3 is 14 amino acids long. The CDR3 reads CASSRGQGTYEQYF. The CDR3 DNA sequence: TGTGCCAGCAGCCGCGGACAGGGGACCTACGAGCAGTACTTC. Complete variable domain (other parts from reference TRBV11-2 and TRBJ2-7): EAGVAQSPRYKIIEKRQSVAFWCNPISGHATLYWYQQILGQGPKLLIQFQNNGVVDDSQLPKDRFSAERLKGVDSTLKIQPAKLEDSAVYLCASSRGQGTYEQYFGPGTRLTVT.

The chain joins TRBV28 to TRBJ2-4; D may be TRBD1 (6 bases). This CDR3 has 16 amino acids. V dropped 6 bases and J dropped 0 bases, with 15 bases sitting between them. Germline CDR1 reads MDHEN; CDR2 reads SYDVKM. CDR3 coding DNA: TGTGCCAGCAGCCCACCGGGACAAGGAGCCAAAAACATTCAGTACTTC. It codes for CASSPPGQGAKNIQYF.

The chain combines TRBV12-3 or TRBV12-4 with TRBJ2-4; unclear D gene. This CDR3 is built from 12 residues. Trimming stripped 3 bases from V and 14 bases from J, with 14 bases between. CDR3 loop: CASSLFDPLKYF. In DNA, the CDR3 is TGTGCCAGCAGTTTGTTCGACCCTCTGAAGTACTTC.

This rearrangement joins TRBV6-5 to TRBJ2-2, with D hard to call. This CDR3 spans 12 amino acids. V was shortened by 6 bases and J by 5 bases, with 7 bases between the two germline ends. Germline values: CDR1 MNHEY, CDR2 SVGAGI. CDR3 coding DNA: TGTGCCAGCAGAACTGGGACCGGGGAGCTGTTTTTT. It encodes CASRTGTGELFF.

In nucleotides, the CDR3 is TGTGCCAGCAGCCAAGAACCGGGGGCTGGTCAGCCCCAGCATTTT. Translated, it gives CASSQEPGAGQPQHF. The chain is built from TRBV4-2 and TRBJ1-5; tentative D call: TRBD1 (6 bases). Germline loops: CDR1 LGHNA, CDR2 YNFKEQ. V lost 0 bases and J 6 bases, leaving 12 bases between the germline ends. This CDR3 is 15 amino acids long.

The chain joins TRBV5-4 to TRBJ2-5; TRBD2 matches at 11 bases. The CDR3 loop spans 16 amino acids. With V trimmed by 3 bases and J by 5 bases, 9 bases remained unmatched. CDR1 is SGHNT and CDR2 is YYREEE in the germline V gene (reference sequence). The CDR3 sequence is CASSSRLAGLGETQYF. The CDR3 bases are TGTGCCAGCAGCTCGCGACTAGCGGGATTGGGTGAGACCCAGTACTTC.

The chain couples TRBV7-2 to TRBJ1-4; D is undetermined. Trimming removed 5 bases at V and 3 bases at J, with 19 bases between. The V gene's germline CDR1 is SGHTA and CDR2 FQGNSA. CDR3 length equals 17 residues. The CDR3 DNA sequence: TGTGCCAGCAGCACCGGACCCGGACGGGCTTCTAATGAAAAACTGTTTTTT. Translating it yields CASSTGPGRASNEKLFF.

J is TRBJ1-2 and V is TRBV12-3 or TRBV12-4; D may be TRBD1 (6 bases). The CDR3 runs to 13 residues. Trimming took off 5 bases at V and 4 bases at J, with 11 bases between the two ends. For the CDR3, the DNA is TGTGCCAGCAGTCTCGGACAGTCCTATGGCTACACCTTC. Translating it yields CASSLGQSYGYTF.

The chain couples TRBV27 to TRBJ2-7, with TRBD2 matching 10 bases. CDR1 and CDR2 from the germline V gene are MNHEY and SMNVEV (reference sequence). The V segment lost 5 bases and the J segment 4 bases; nucleotides outside the gene matches: 11. CDR3 length: 16 amino acids. Here the CDR3 reads CASSRRTSGERYEQYF. In DNA, the CDR3 is TGTGCCAGCAGTCGACGGACTAGCGGAGAGAGGTACGAGCAGTACTTC.

The J gene is TRBJ1-2, the V gene TRBV5-1; tentative D call: TRBD1 (5 bases). Germline V gene sequence: CDR1 SGHRS, CDR2 YFSETQ. V shed 0 bases and J shed 8 bases, with 8 bases lying between them. The CDR3 loop spans 12 amino acids. CDR3 region: CASSLARQGYTF. The CDR3 coding sequence is TGCGCCAGCAGCTTGGCTAGACAGGGCTACACCTTC.

The V and J genes are TRBV7-8 and TRBJ1-2; unclear D gene. The CDR3 is made up of 15 amino acids. V lost 5 bases and J lost 3, with 16 bases in between. CDR1 and CDR2 (germline): SGHVS, FQNEAQ. The CDR3 nucleotides are TGTGCCAGCAGCCCAGAAGTGATAACTTACTATGGCTACACCTTC. Its protein product is CASSPEVITYYGYTF. Supplemented by reference TRBV7-8 and TRBJ1-2, the full variable domain reads GAGVSQSPRYKVAKRGQDVALRCDPISGHVSLFWYQQALGQGPEFLTYFQNEAQLDKSGLPSDRFFAERPEGSVSTLKIQRTQQEDSAVYLCASSPEVITYYGYTFGSGTRLTVV.

The chain recombines TRBV2 with TRBJ2-3; D might be TRBD1 (6 bases). Looked up from germline, CDR1 is SNHLY and CDR2 is FYNNEI. Trimming removed 6 bases at V and 6 bases at J, with 22 bases between. This CDR3 is built from 16 residues. CDR3 in amino acids: CASRVKLQGVSDTQYF. Written as DNA, the CDR3 is TGTGCCAGCAGAGTGAAACTACAGGGTGTAAGTGATACGCAGTATTTT.

The chain has TRBV11-2 and TRBJ1-1, with D unresolved. V gave up 1 base and J gave up 0 bases, with 6 bases separating them. Germline V gene sequence: CDR1 SGHAT, CDR2 FQNNGV. This CDR3 has 14 residues. CDR3 sequence: CASSLGVVNTEAFF. CDR3 in DNA: TGTGCCAGCAGCTTAGGGGTCGTGAACACTGAAGCTTTCTTT.

The CDR3 DNA reads as TGTGCCAGCAGCGTTAGGGCAAATAATTCACCCCTCCACTTT. Translating gives CASSVRANNSPLHF. The rearrangement links TRBV9 to TRBJ1-6; D ambiguous. CDR3 size: 14 residues. Germline V lookup: CDR1 SGDLS, CDR2 YYNGEE. With 2 bases removed from V and 5 bases from J, the gap between germline ends came to 8 bases.

DNA for the CDR3: TGTGCCAGCAGCTCCGGGACTTTCGCGAACACCGGGGAGCTGTTTTTT. Translation gives CASSSGTFANTGELFF. V is TRBV11-2 and J is TRBJ2-2, with D possibly TRBD2 on 6 matching bases. The V gene's germline CDR1 is SGHAT and CDR2 FQNNGV. This CDR3 is 16 amino acids long. V was shortened by 4 bases and J by 0 bases, with 12 bases between the two germline ends.

The sample holds a few counts of this clone. The rearrangement uses TRBV14 and TRBJ2-2; D unclear. The V gene's germline CDR1 is SGHDN and CDR2 FVKESK. CDR3 size: 14 residues. Trimming took 0 bases from V and 6 from J, leaving 8 bases between them. The CDR3 sequence is CASSQDLGAGELFF. As DNA, the CDR3 is TGTGCCAGCAGCCAAGATCTGGGCGCCGGGGAGCTGTTTTTT.

The chain uses TRBV6-1 and TRBJ1-3; D not resolved. The CDR3 spans 13 residues. CDR1 is MNHNS, CDR2 SASEGT, per germline. Between the trimmed V and J ends, which lost 1 base and 5 bases, there was a span of 6 bases. CDR3 residues: CASSEGLRNTIYF. The CDR3 DNA reads as TGTGCCAGCAGTGAAGGGCTGAGAAACACCATATATTTT.

This rearrangement joins TRBV30 to TRBJ1-4; D call uncertain. V was cut by 4 bases and J by 2 bases, with 5 bases left in between. The CDR3 loop spans 12 amino acids. Germline V lookup: CDR1 GTSNPN, CDR2 SVGIG (reference sequence). CDR3 loop: CAWMTTNEKLFF. The CDR3, as DNA: TGTGCCTGGATGACTACTAATGAAAAACTGTTTTTT.

V usage is TRBV27 and J usage is TRBJ2-3; D is unclear. The germline V and J ends were trimmed by 10 bases and 1 base, with 15 bases remaining between them. In germline, CDR1 is MNHEY, CDR2 SMNVEV (reference sequence). The CDR3 runs to 14 residues. CDR3 coding DNA: TGTGCCACCTGCGCGTTTGGTCGCACAGATACGCAGTATTTT. This encodes CATCAFGRTDTQYF.